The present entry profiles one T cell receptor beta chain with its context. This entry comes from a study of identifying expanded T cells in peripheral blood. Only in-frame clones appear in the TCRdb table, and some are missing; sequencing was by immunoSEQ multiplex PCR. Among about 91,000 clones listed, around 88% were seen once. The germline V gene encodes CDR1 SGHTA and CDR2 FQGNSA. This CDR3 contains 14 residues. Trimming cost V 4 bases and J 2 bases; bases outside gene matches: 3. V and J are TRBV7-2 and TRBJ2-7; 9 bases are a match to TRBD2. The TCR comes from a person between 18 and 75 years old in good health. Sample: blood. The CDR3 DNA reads TGTGCCAGCAGCTATTGGACTAGCGCCTACGAGCAGTACTTC. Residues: CASSYWTSAYEQYF.